The 4 T cell receptor beta chains given below trace back to one sample, sequenced in a study of vaccination effects on CD4 cells after COVID-19. For these receptors, no antigen is known. The method was immunoSEQ multiplex PCR; TCRdb's version includes in-frame clones alone and lacks a portion of them. The table has under 25,000 clones, roughly four fifths seen once; the top ten hold 15% to 20%. Sequencing was preceded by expansion of antigen-specific CD4+ T cells with viral peptide pools in the ViraFEST assay. CD4+ T cells were isolated after less than 13 days of culture. The healthy vaccine recipients, who had no prior SARS-CoV-2 infection, showed negative nucleocapsid antibodies. The sample in question was CD4+ T cells from PBMCs cultured with HCoV-NL63 spike peptides, obtained before COVID-19 vaccination. The source of these receptors is a human donor who received a COVID-19 vaccine.

This clone has only a few counts. The chain employs TRBV3-1 (or the pseudogene TRBV3-2) and TRBJ1-2; no clear D. There are 12 residues in the CDR3. Germline CDR1 reads LGHDT; CDR2 reads YNNKEL (reference sequence). V gave up 4 bases and J gave up 7 bases, with 10 bases separating them. The CDR3 bases are TGTGCCAGCAGCCTGAGGGTCGGTGGCTACACCTTC. As protein: CASSLRVGGYTF.

The chain couples TRBV18 to TRBJ2-7; D not certain. Germline V gene sequence: CDR1 KGHSH, CDR2 LQKENI. Trimming cost V 6 bases and J 4 bases, with 19 bases left between them. The CDR3 spans 15 residues. The CDR3 nucleotides read TGTGCCAGCTCCCCCCAGGTAGGGTCGCTATACGAGCAGTACTTC. It specifies CASSPQVGSLYEQYF.

V usage is TRBV7-8 and J usage is TRBJ1-2; D is unclear. Trimming pared 1 base from V and 2 bases from J, leaving 5 bases between. The CDR3 totals 13 residues. CDR1 SGHVS and CDR2 FQNEAQ come from the germline V gene. The chain's CDR3 is CASSLVENYGYTF. CDR3 in DNA: TGTGCCAGCAGCTTAGTAGAAAACTATGGCTACACCTTC.

The CDR3 DNA sequence: TGTGCCAGCAGCGTAGTTTGGGTGGGGACTAGCGCGACTCTCCAAGAGACCCAGTACTTC. This translates into CASSVVWVGTSATLQETQYF. The gene calls are TRBV9 and TRBJ2-5; 10 bases are a match to TRBD2. V was clipped by 0 bases and J by 1 base; unmatched bases: 15. The CDR3 runs to 20 residues. Germline lookup yields CDR1 SGDLS and CDR2 YYNGEE.